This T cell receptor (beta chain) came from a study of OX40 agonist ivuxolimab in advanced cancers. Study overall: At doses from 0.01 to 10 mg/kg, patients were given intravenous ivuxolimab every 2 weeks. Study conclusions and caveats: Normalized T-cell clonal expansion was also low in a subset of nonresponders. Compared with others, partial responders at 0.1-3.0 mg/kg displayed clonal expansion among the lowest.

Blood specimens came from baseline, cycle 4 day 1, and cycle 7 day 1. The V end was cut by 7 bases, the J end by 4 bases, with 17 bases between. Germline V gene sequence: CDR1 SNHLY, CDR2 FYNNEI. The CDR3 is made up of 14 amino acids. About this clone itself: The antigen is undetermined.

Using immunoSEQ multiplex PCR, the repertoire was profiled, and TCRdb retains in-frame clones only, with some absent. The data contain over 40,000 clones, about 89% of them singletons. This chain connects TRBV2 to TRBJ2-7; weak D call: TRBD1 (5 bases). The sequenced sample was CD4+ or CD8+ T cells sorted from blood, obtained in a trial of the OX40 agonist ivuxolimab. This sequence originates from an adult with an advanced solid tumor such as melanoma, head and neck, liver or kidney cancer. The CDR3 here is CASTPQVRVYEQYF. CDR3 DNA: TGTGCCAGCACCCCACAGGTCCGGGTGTACGAGCAGTACTTC.